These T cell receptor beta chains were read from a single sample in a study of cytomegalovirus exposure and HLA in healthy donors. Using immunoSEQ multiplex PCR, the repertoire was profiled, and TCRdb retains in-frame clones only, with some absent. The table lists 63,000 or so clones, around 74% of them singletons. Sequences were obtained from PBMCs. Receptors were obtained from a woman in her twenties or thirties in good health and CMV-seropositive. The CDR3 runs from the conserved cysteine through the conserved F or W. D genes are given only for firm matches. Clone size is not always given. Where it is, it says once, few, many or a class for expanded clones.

DNA: TGTGCCTGGGGACAGGGGAACACTGAAGCTTTCTTT
CDR3: CAWGQGNTEAFF
D: TRBD1
J: TRBJ1-1
V: TRBV30
size: NA
length: 12

DNA: TGTGCCAGCAGCACCAGTCCGAACACTGAAGCTTTCTTT
CDR3: CASSTSPNTEAFF
D: NA
J: TRBJ1-1
V: TRBV5-4
size: NA
length: 13

DNA: TGTGCCAGCAGTTTCGTCGGGGTGACCACTGAAGCTTTCTTT
CDR3: CASSFVGVTTEAFF
D: NA
J: TRBJ1-1
V: TRBV27
size: NA
length: 14

DNA: TGTGCCAGCAGTATCGGGGATCACACCTTC
CDR3: CASSIGDHTF
D: NA
J: TRBJ1-2
V: TRBV2
size: NA
length: 10

DNA: TGTGCCAGCAGTTCCCCGTCTACTAGCGGGAGTCGTTACGAGCAGTACTTC
CDR3: CASSSPSTSGSRYEQYF
D: TRBD2
J: TRBJ2-7
V: TRBV28
size: NA
length: 17

DNA: TGCGCCAGCAGCTTGAGTTGGACAGGGCACTACGAGCAGTACTTC
CDR3: CASSLSWTGHYEQYF
D: TRBD1
J: TRBJ2-7
V: TRBV5-1
size: NA
length: 15

DNA: TGCGCCAGCAGCACCGCCGGGACTAGTAACTATGGCTACACCTTC
CDR3: CASSTAGTSNYGYTF
D: NA
J: TRBJ1-2
V: TRBV4-3
size: NA
length: 15

DNA: TGTGCCTGGAGTGGACAGCCATTATATGGCTACACCTTC
CDR3: CAWSGQPLYGYTF
D: NA
J: TRBJ1-2
V: TRBV30
size: NA
length: 13

DNA: TGTGCCAGCAGGTTAGGTAGCGAAGAGACCCAGTACTTC
CDR3: CASRLGSEETQYF
D: NA
J: TRBJ2-5
V: TRBV13
size: NA
length: 13

DNA: TGTGCCAGCAGTTTCTTGTCCACCGGGGAGCTGTTTTTT
CDR3: CASSFLSTGELFF
D: NA
J: TRBJ2-2
V: TRBV28
size: NA
length: 13

DNA: TGCGCCAGCAGCCAGGGGGCGGGTCTAGCCAAAAACATTCAGTACTTC
CDR3: CASSQGAGLAKNIQYF
D: TRBD1
J: TRBJ2-4
V: TRBV5-1
size: NA
length: 16

DNA: TGTGCCAGCAGCCGCCGGACAGGGCTGATGAACACTGAAGCTTTCTTT
CDR3: CASSRRTGLMNTEAFF
D: TRBD1
J: TRBJ1-1
V: TRBV7-2
size: few
length: 16

DNA: TGTGCCAGCAGTTACCGCCCCTCGGGTGAAAAACTGTTTTTT
CDR3: CASSYRPSGEKLFF
D: NA
J: TRBJ1-4
V: TRBV28
size: NA
length: 14